This T cell receptor (beta chain) was observed in a study of shared clonotypes between healthy human individuals. Each cell subset's genomic DNA was divided evenly among several immunoSEQ plates. Clones were sequenced by immunoSEQ multiplex PCR, and TCRdb holds only the in-frame ones, with some missing. The sample contains approximately 440,000 clones, roughly four fifths of which appear only once. Sequenced material: PBMCs. The sequence was collected from a middle-aged woman in good health. Some clones in this sample may be carry-over from other donors' samples.

The CDR3 sequence is CASSYDPYNEQFF. The CDR3 region has the DNA TGTGCCAGCAGTTACGACCCTTACAATGAGCAGTTCTTC. The chain employs TRBV6-5 and TRBJ2-1; D is unresolved. Germline V gene sequence: CDR1 MNHEY, CDR2 SVGAGI. Trimming cost V 2 bases and J 4 bases, with 6 bases left between them. The CDR3 extends over 13 amino acids.